This T cell receptor beta chain is from a study of cytomegalovirus exposure and HLA in healthy donors. The germline V gene has CDR1 SGHRS and CDR2 YFSETQ. The length of the CDR3 is 16 residues. The V end was cut by 4 bases, the J end by 4 bases, with 18 bases between. PCR employed 60 Vbeta and 13 Jbeta primers. Generated by immunoSEQ multiplex PCR, the TCRdb table keeps only in-frame clones and is missing some. Of about 120,000 clones detected, 76% appear once; the ten largest clones hold about 12%. The genes are TRBV5-1 and TRBJ1-3, with D perhaps matching TRBD1 (6 bases). This TCR derives from a woman aged 40 to 50 in good health and CMV-seropositive. The sequenced sample was PBMCs. The CDR3 sequence: CASSPIVRGYGNTIYF. In DNA, the CDR3 is TGCGCCAGCAGCCCCATTGTGAGGGGGTACGGAAACACCATATATTTT.